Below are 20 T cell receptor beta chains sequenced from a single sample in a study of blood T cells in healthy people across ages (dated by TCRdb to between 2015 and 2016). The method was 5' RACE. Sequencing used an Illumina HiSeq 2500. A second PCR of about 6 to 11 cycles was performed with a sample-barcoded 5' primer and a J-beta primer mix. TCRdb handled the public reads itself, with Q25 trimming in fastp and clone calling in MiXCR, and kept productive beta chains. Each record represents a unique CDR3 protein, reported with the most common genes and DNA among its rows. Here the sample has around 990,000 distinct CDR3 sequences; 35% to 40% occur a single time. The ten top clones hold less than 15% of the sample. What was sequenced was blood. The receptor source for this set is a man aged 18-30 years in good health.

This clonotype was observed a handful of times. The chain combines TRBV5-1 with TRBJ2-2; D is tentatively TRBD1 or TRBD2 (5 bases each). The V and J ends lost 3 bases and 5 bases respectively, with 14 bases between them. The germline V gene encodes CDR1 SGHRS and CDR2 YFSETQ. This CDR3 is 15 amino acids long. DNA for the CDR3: TGCGCCAGCAGCTATTCCGGGACCGATACCGGGGAGCTGTTTTTT. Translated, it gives CASSYSGTDTGELFF. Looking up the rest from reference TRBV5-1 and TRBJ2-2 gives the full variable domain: KAGVTQTPRYLIKTRGQQVTLSCSPISGHRSVSWYQQTPGQGLQFLFEYFSETQRNKGNFPGRFSGRQFSNSRSEMNVSTLELGDSALYLCASSYSGTDTGELFFGEGSRLTVL.

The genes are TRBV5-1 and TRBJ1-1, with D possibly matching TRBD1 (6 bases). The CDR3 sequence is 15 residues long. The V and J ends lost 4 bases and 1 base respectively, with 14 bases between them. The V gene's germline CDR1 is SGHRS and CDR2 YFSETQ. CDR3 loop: CASSPHQTGNTEAFF. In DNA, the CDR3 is TGCGCCAGCAGCCCACACCAGACAGGGAACACTGAAGCTTTCTTT.

CDR3 sequence: CAISVSGGEQFF. The CDR3 coding sequence is TGTGCCATCAGTGTCTCGGGGGGCGAGCAGTTCTTC. The chain combines TRBV10-3 with TRBJ2-1; maybe TRBD2 (7 bases). This CDR3 is built from 12 residues. CDR1 is ENHRY, CDR2 SYGVKD, per germline. The V end was cut by 4 bases, the J end by 10 bases, with 11 bases between.

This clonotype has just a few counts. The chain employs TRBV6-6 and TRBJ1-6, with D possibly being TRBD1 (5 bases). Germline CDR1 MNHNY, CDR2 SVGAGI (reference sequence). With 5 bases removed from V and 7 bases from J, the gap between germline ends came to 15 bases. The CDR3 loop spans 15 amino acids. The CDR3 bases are TGTGCCAGCAGTCCTAACCAGGGTATCAATTCACCCCTCCACTTT. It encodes CASSPNQGINSPLHF.

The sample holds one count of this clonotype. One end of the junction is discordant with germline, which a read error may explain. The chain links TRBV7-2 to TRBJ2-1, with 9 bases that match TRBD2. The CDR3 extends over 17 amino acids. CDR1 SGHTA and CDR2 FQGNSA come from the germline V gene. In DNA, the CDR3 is TGTGCCAGCAGCTTAGAACTAGTGACTAGCGGCTACAATGAGCAGTTCTTT. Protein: CASSLELVTSGYNEQFF. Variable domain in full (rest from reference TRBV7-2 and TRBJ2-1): GAGVSQSPSNKVTEKGKDVELRCDPISGHTALYWYRQSLGQGLEFLIYFQGNSAPDKSGLPSDRFSAERTGGSVSTLTIQRTQQEDSAVYLCASSLELVTSGYNEQFFGPGTRLTVL.

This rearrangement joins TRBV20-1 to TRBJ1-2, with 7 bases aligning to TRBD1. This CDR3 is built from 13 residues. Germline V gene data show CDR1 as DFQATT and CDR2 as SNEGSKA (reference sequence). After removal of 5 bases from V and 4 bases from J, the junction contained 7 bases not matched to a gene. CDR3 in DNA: TGCAGTGCTCGAAGACAGGGTGCCTATGGCTACACCTTC. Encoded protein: CSARRQGAYGYTF.

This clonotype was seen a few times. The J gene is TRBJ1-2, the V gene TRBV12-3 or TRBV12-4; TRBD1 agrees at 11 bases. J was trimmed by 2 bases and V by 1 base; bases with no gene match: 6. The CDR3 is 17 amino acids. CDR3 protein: CASSLVVGTGGNYGYTF. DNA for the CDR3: TGTGCCAGCAGTTTAGTGGTAGGGACAGGGGGGAACTATGGCTACACCTTC.

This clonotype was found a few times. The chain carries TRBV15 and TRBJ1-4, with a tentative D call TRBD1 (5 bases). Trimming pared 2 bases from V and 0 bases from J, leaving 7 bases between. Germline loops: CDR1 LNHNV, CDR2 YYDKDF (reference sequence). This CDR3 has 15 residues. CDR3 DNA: TGTGCCACCAGCAGACAGGGAGCAACTAATGAAAAACTGTTTTTT. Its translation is CATSRQGATNEKLFF.

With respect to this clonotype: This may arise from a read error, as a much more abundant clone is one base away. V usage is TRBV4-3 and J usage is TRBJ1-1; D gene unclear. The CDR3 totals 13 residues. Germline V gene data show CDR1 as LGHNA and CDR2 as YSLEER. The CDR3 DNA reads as TGCGCCAGCAGCCGGACCGAGGTGACTGAAGCTTCCTTT. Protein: CASSRTEVTEASF.

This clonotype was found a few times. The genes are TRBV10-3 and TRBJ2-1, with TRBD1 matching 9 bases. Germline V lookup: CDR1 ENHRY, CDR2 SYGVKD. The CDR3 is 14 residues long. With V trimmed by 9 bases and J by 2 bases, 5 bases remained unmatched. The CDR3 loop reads CAMRGQGTYNEQFF. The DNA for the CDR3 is TGTGCCATGAGAGGACAGGGGACCTACAATGAGCAGTTCTTC.

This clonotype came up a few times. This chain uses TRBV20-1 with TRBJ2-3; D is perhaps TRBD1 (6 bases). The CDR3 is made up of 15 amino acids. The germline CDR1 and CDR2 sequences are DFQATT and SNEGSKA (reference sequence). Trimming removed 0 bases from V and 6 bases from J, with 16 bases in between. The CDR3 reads CSARDWGQQGDTQYF. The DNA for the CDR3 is TGCAGTGCTAGAGATTGGGGCCAACAGGGCGATACGCAGTATTTT.

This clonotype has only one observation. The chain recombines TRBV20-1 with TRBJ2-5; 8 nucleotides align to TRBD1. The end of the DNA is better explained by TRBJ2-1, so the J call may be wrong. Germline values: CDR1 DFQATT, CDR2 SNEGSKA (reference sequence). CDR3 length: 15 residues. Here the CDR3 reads CSVSKVGTGQETQFF. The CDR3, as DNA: TGCAGTGTCAGCAAAGTCGGGACAGGTCAAGAGACCCAGTTCTTC.

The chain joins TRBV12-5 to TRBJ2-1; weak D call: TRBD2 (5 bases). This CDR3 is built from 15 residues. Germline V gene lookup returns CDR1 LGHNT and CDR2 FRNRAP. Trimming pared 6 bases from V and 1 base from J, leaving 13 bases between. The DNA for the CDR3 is TGTGCTAGTGGCCCCGGGGTATCTTCCTACAATGAGCAGTTCTTC. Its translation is CASGPGVSSYNEQFF.

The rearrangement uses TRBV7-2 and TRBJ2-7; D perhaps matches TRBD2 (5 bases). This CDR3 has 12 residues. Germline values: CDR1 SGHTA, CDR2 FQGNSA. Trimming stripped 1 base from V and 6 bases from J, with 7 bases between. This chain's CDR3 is CASSLGTPEQYF. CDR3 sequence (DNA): TGTGCCAGCAGCTTAGGGACTCCCGAGCAGTACTTC.

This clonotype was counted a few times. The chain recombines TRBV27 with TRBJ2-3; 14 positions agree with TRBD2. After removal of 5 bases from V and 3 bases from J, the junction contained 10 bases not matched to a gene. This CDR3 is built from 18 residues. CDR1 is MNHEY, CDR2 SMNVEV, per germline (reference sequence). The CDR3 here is CASSALGTSGGMTDTQYF. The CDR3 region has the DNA TGTGCCAGCAGTGCGCTCGGGACTAGCGGGGGTATGACAGATACGCAGTATTTT.

The CDR3 spells CASSRASSYNEQYF. The CDR3 bases are TGTGCCAGCAGCCGAGCCAGCTCCTACAATGAGCAGTACTTC. V gene TRBV7-2 combines with J gene TRBJ2-1; D is unclear. The J call may be incorrect, as the DNA end agrees better with TRBJ2-7. The CDR3 is 14 amino acids. Per germline, CDR1 SGHTA and CDR2 FQGNSA.

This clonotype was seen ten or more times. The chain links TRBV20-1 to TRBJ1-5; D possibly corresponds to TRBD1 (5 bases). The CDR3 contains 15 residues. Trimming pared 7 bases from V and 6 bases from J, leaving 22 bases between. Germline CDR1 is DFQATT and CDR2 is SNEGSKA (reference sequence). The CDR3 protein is CSVRSGQGRTQPQHF. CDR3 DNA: TGCAGTGTTCGGTCCGGGCAGGGCAGAACTCAGCCCCAGCATTTT.

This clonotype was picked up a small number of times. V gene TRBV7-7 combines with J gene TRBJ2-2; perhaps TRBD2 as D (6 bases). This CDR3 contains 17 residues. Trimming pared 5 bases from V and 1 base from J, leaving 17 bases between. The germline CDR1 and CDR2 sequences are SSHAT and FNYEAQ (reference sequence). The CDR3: CASSPSRTKMNTGELFF. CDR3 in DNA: TGTGCCAGCAGCCCATCGCGGACTAAGATGAACACCGGGGAGCTGTTTTTT.

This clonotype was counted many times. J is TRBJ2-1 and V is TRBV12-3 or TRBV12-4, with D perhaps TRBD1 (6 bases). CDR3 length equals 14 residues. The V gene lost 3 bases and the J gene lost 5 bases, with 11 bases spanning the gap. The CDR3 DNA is TGTGCCAGCAGTTTTCAGACAGGCGACAATGAGCAGTTCTTC. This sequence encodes CASSFQTGDNEQFF.

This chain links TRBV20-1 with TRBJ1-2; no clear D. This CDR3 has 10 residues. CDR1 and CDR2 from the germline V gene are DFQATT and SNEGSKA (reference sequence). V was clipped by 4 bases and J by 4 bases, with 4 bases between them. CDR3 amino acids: CSAIGYGYTF. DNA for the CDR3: TGCAGTGCTATCGGCTATGGCTACACCTTC.